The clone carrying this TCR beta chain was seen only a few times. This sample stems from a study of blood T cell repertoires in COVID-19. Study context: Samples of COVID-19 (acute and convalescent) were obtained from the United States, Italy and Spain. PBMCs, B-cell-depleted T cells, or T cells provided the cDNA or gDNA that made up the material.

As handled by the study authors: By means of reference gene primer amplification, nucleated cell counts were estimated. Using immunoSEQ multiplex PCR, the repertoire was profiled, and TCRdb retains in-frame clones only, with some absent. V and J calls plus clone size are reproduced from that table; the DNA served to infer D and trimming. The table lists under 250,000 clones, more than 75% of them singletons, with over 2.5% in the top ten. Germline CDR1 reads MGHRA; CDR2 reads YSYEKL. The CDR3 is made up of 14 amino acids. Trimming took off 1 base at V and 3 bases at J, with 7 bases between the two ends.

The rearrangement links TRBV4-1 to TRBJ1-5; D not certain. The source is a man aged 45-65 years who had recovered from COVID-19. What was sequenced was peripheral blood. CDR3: CASSQGQPNQPQHF. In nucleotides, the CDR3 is TGCGCCAGCAGCCAAGGACAACCCAATCAGCCCCAGCATTTT.